Listed here are 19 T cell receptor beta chains from one sample, sequenced in a study of Ad26.COV2.S vaccination and SARS-CoV-2 variants. TCRdb's copy holds only in-frame clones and misses some; the assay was immunoSEQ multiplex PCR. In the table there are some 250,000 clones, approximately 90% of which are singletons. Noted treatment: some 20 received Ad26.COV2.S at low or high dose, single or two shots; about 5 received placebo; per-sample allocation not given. Samples came from day 63 after the first vaccine or placebo injection. The material was peripheral blood, obtained in a trial of Ad26.COV2.S vaccine versus placebo. All receptors come from a person between 18 and 65 years old who received the Ad26.COV2.S COVID-19 vaccine or a placebo.

This clone was picked up a small number of times. The chain has TRBV4-3 and TRBJ2-2, with TRBD1 matching 8 bases. Trimming took 0 bases from V and 0 from J; bases not matched to a gene: 3. Per the germline V gene, CDR1 is LGHNA and CDR2 is YSLEER. CDR3 size: 17 residues. CDR3 protein: CASSQDRTGSNTGELFF. The CDR3 nucleotides are TGCGCCAGCAGCCAAGATCGGACAGGGTCGAACACCGGGGAGCTGTTTTTT.

The chain employs TRBV30 and TRBJ2-7, with 12 bases lining up with TRBD1. CDR1 and CDR2 from the germline V gene are GTSNPN and SVGIG (reference sequence). The CDR3 contains 14 residues. With 2 bases clipped from V and 5 bases from J, the junction kept 4 bases outside the gene matches. The CDR3 DNA follows: TGTGCCTGGAGTTCCGGGACAGGGGGCAACGAGCAGTACTTC. As protein: CAWSSGTGGNEQYF.

V is TRBV7-2 and J is TRBJ2-5, with TRBD2 matching over 13 bases. V lost 5 bases to trimming and J lost 2 bases; unmatched junction nucleotides: 11. Germline CDR1 and CDR2: SGHTA and FQGNSA. CDR3 size: 18 residues. DNA for the CDR3: TGTGCCAGCAGCCCAAGGACTAGCGGGAGACCCACTCAAGAGACCCAGTACTTC. Its translation: CASSPRTSGRPTQETQYF.

The CDR3 reads CASSPWTGETYEQYF. CDR3 in DNA: TGTGCCAGCAGCCCCTGGACAGGGGAAACCTACGAGCAGTACTTC. This chain uses TRBV7-2 with TRBJ2-7, with 9 nucleotides matching TRBD1. The CDR3 spans 15 residues. The V segment lost 5 bases and the J segment 2 bases; nucleotides outside the gene matches: 7. Germline values: CDR1 SGHTA, CDR2 FQGNSA. The full variable domain, in which reference TRBV7-2 and TRBJ2-7 provide the parts outside the CDR3, is GAGVSQSPSNKVTEKGKDVELRCDPISGHTALYWYRQSLGQGLEFLIYFQGNSAPDKSGLPSDRFSAERTGGSVSTLTIQRTQQEDSAVYLCASSPWTGETYEQYFGPGTRLTVT.

This clone is a singleton in its sample. This rearrangement joins TRBV18 to TRBJ1-6; no reliable D call. The CDR3 covers 15 residues. Germline loops: CDR1 KGHSH, CDR2 LQKENI. V lost 3 bases and J 0 bases, leaving 6 bases between the germline ends. CDR3 region: CASSPKSSYNSPLHF. The CDR3 nucleotides are TGTGCCAGCTCACCGAAAAGCTCCTATAATTCACCCCTCCACTTT.

This chain joins TRBV4-3 and TRBJ2-5, with 12 bases fitting TRBD2. This CDR3 region has 18 residues. Trimming cost V 3 bases and J 3 bases; bases outside gene matches: 11. The germline gives CDR1 LGHNA, CDR2 YSLEER. CDR3 region: CASSQGQPGLAGKETQYF. The CDR3 nucleotides are TGCGCCAGCAGCCAGGGGCAACCAGGACTAGCGGGGAAAGAGACCCAGTACTTC.

The DNA for the CDR3 is TGTGCCAGCAGTTACTCGGCAGGGCGCACTGAAGCTTTCTTT. It codes for CASSYSAGRTEAFF. The gene calls are TRBV6-5 and TRBJ1-1, with D possibly being TRBD1 (5 bases). CDR1 and CDR2 (germline): MNHEY, SVGAGI. The V gene lost 0 bases and the J gene lost 4 bases, with 9 bases spanning the gap. The CDR3 runs to 14 residues.

This rearrangement joins TRBV6-5 to TRBJ2-7; TRBD2 aligns across 7 bases. Germline CDR1 and CDR2: MNHEY and SVGAGI. This CDR3 has 14 amino acids. The V segment lost 6 bases and the J segment 0 bases; nucleotides outside the gene matches: 5. CDR3 sequence: CASSATGGSYEQYF. DNA of the CDR3: TGTGCCAGCAGCGCAACGGGGGGCTCCTACGAGCAGTACTTC.

J is TRBJ1-1 and V is TRBV18; 11 bases agree with TRBD1. The ends lost 0 bases at V and 5 bases at J; junction bases unmatched: 8. Germline V gene lookup returns CDR1 KGHSH and CDR2 LQKENI. The CDR3 is 17 residues long. This CDR3 is CASSPPVDRGRRTEAFF. For the CDR3, the DNA is TGTGCCAGCTCACCACCGGTGGACAGGGGGCGGAGAACTGAAGCTTTCTTT.

The gene calls are TRBV11-2 and TRBJ1-3, with 7 bases lining up with TRBD1. This CDR3 is 19 amino acids long. After removal of 6 bases from V and 4 bases from J, the junction contained 21 bases not matched to a gene. The germline gives CDR1 SGHAT, CDR2 FQNNGV. CDR3 sequence: CASRSRTVIGTDDGNTIYF. The CDR3 region has the DNA TGTGCCAGCAGATCTCGCACTGTCATCGGGACAGACGACGGAAACACCATATATTTT. Looking up the rest from reference TRBV11-2 and TRBJ1-3 gives the full variable domain: EAGVAQSPRYKIIEKRQSVAFWCNPISGHATLYWYQQILGQGPKLLIQFQNNGVVDDSQLPKDRFSAERLKGVDSTLKIQPAKLEDSAVYLCASRSRTVIGTDDGNTIYFGEGSWLTVV.

This clone was observed once. V and J are TRBV6-1 and TRBJ2-2; D gene uncertain. CDR1 and CDR2 (germline): MNHNS, SASEGT. The CDR3 has 13 residues. The V and J ends lost 1 base and 2 bases respectively, with 2 bases between them. The CDR3 DNA reads as TGTGCCAGCAGTGAAGTAAACACCGGGGAGCTGTTTTTT. Translation: CASSEVNTGELFF.

This chain uses TRBV9 with TRBJ1-2; 8 bases map to TRBD1. With V trimmed by 4 bases and J by 7 bases, 3 bases remained unmatched. CDR3 length: 12 residues. Germline-derived CDR1 and CDR2 are SGDLS and YYNGEE. CDR3 bases: TGTGCCAGCAGCCCCGACAGGGGTGGCTACACCTTC. Encoded protein: CASSPDRGGYTF.

The V gene is TRBV6-5, the J gene TRBJ2-7; D unclear. Trimming stripped 5 bases from V and 2 bases from J, with 10 bases between. Germline CDR1 MNHEY, CDR2 SVGAGI. The CDR3 is 13 residues long. CDR3 in amino acids: CASSPTYPYEQYF. The DNA of the CDR3 is TGTGCCAGCAGTCCGACGTACCCCTACGAGCAGTACTTC.

The chain combines TRBV12-3 or TRBV12-4 with TRBJ2-7; unclear D gene. The CDR3 totals 12 residues. Trimming left V 3 bases short and J 5 bases short, with 8 bases between. The DNA for the CDR3 is TGTGCCAGCAGTTTTTATTTCGACGAGCAGTACTTC. It is translated as CASSFYFDEQYF.

The chain carries TRBV27 and TRBJ1-1; D ambiguous. V lost 3 bases and J lost 1, with 6 bases in between. CDR3 size: 13 residues. Per germline, CDR1 MNHEY and CDR2 SMNVEV (reference sequence). The CDR3 DNA reads TGTGCCAGCAGTTTTTCAGGGAACACTGAAGCTTTCTTT. Protein: CASSFSGNTEAFF.

The chain recombines TRBV30 with TRBJ2-3; 9 bases match TRBD2. Germline values: CDR1 GTSNPN, CDR2 SVGIG (reference sequence). The CDR3 spans 12 residues. Germline trimming cut 2 bases from V and 6 bases from J; bases unmatched to any gene: 0. The CDR3 bases are TGTGCCTGGAGTAGCGGGGGGGATACGCAGTATTTT. The encoded protein is CAWSSGGDTQYF.

The chain combines TRBV14 with TRBJ1-3; perhaps TRBD1 as D (6 bases). This CDR3 is built from 16 residues. The germline gives CDR1 SGHDN, CDR2 FVKESK. Trimming removed 0 bases from V and 2 bases from J, with 11 bases in between. The CDR3, as DNA: TGTGCCAGCAGCCAAGACTTGGCAGGGGCTGGAAACACCATATATTTT. It encodes CASSQDLAGAGNTIYF.

CDR3: CASRGLLVSYNEQFF. CDR3 nucleotides: TGCGCCAGCAGAGGCCTACTAGTCTCCTACAATGAGCAGTTCTTC. The chain carries TRBV5-1 and TRBJ2-1, with D maybe TRBD2 (5 bases). This CDR3 region has 15 residues. Trimming left V 5 bases short and J 0 bases short, with 12 bases between. Germline CDR1 SGHRS, CDR2 YFSETQ.

The chain is built from TRBV12-3 or TRBV12-4 and TRBJ2-3; D uncertain. This CDR3 contains 12 residues. Deletions cut 6 bases from V and 0 bases from J, with 4 bases between. The CDR3 region is CASRPSTDTQYF. In DNA, the CDR3 is TGTGCCAGCAGACCTAGCACAGATACGCAGTATTTT.